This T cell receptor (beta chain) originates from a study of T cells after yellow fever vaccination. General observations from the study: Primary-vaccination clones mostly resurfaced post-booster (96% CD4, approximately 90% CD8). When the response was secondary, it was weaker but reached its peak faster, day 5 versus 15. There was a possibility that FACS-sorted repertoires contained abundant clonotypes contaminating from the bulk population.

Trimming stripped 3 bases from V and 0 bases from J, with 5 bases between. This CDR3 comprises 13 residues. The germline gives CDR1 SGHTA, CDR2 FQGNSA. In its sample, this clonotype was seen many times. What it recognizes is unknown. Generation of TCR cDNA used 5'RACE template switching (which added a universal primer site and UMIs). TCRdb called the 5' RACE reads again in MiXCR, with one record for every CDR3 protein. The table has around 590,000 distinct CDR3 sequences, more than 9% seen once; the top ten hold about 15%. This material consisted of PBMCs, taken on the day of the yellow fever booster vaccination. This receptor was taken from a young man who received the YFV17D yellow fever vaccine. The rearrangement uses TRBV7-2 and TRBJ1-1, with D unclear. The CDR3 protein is CASSFRMNTEAFF. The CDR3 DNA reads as TGTGCCAGCAGCTTTCGAATGAACACTGAAGCTTTCTTT.